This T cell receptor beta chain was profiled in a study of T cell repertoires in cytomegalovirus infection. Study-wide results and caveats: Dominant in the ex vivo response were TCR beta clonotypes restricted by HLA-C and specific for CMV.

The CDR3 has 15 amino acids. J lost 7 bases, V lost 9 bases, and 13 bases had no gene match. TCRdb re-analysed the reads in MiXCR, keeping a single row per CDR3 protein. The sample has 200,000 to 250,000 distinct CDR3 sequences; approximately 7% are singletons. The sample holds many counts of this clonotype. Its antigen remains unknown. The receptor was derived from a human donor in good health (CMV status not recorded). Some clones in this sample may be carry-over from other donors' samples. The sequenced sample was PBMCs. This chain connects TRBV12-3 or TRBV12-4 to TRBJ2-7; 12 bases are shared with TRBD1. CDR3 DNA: TGTGCCAGTAGGGCCGGGACAGGGGGCCGGGGGGAGCAGTACTTC. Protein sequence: CASRAGTGGRGEQYF.